Listed here is a single T cell receptor beta chain. Per the authors' pipeline: Estimates of nucleated cell counts were drawn from the amplification of reference gene primers. Method: immunoSEQ multiplex PCR; TCRdb's copy keeps in-frame clones and lacks some. Clone size and the V and J calls come from that table; the DNA yielded D and trimming. The sample has tens of thousands of clones, 90% seen once. These data belong to a study of blood T cell repertoires in COVID-19. For the study at large: Acute-phase and convalescent COVID-19 samples originated in the United States, Italy and Spain. Sample material is recorded as cDNA or gDNA derived from T cells, B-cell-depleted T cells, or PBMCs.

The source of this sequence is a man in his forties with acute or convalescent COVID-19. Input material: peripheral blood.

The chain's CDR3 is CASSIQGNTEAFF. The CDR3 nucleotides are TGTGCCAGCAGCATACAGGGGAACACTGAAGCTTTCTTT. The rearrangement joins TRBV12-3 or TRBV12-4 to TRBJ1-1; maybe TRBD1 (6 bases). This CDR3 has 13 amino acids. V was pared by 6 bases and J by 1 base, with 9 bases between.